This TCR beta chain was identified in a study of blood T cell repertoires in COVID-19. Turning to the study itself: From the United States, Italy and Spain came samples of acute and convalescent COVID-19. Sample material is recorded as cDNA or gDNA derived from T cells, B-cell-depleted T cells, or PBMCs.

As handled by the study authors: Nucleated cell number was recorded as an estimate derived from reference gene primer amplification. The data were produced by immunoSEQ multiplex PCR, yet TCRdb's version contains in-frame clones alone and is incomplete. V and J calls and clone size come straight from that table; D and trimming were deduced from the DNA. The sample records 150,000 or so clones, more than 70% being singletons. The V end lost 4 bases, the J end lost 5 bases, and 15 bases lay between the germline ends. The length of the CDR3 is 14 residues. In germline, CDR1 is ENHRY, CDR2 SYGVKD. This chain connects TRBV10-3 to TRBJ2-7; D may be TRBD2 (6 bases). The TCR comes from a man aged 45 to 65 with active or convalescent COVID-19. Sample: peripheral blood. The DNA for the CDR3 is TGTGCCATCAGTGTGGGTCTAGCGAACCACGAGCAGTACTTC. It encodes CAISVGLANHEQYF.